Presented here are 24 T cell receptor beta chains from one specimen sequenced in a study of cytotoxic CD8 clonotypes in ibrutinib-treated CLL (dated by TCRdb to the early 2020s). Library prep was done by the immunoSEQ multiplex PCR assay. This immuneACCESS table, as held by TCRdb, lists in-frame sequences with V and J called but not all clones. Of the missing ones, under half trace to an unresolved V gene in checked studies; the others have no known cause. This sample holds more than 200,000 clones; about four fifths were observed only once. Roughly an eighth of the sample rests with the top ten. The time point label of this sample denotes: about 11 months on ibrutinib. The input for sequencing was PBMCs, taken after 12 months of ibrutinib treatment. The source is a human donor with chronic lymphocytic leukemia.

The table lists this clone with a count of one. The CDR3 DNA reads TGTGCCAGCAGTCGGGGCAGGGATCAGCCCCAGCATTTT. Protein: CASSRGRDQPQHF. The chain carries TRBV7-9 and TRBJ1-5, with a tentative D call TRBD1 (5 bases). Germline assignment: CDR1 SEHNR and CDR2 FQNEAQ (reference sequence). Trimming took off 6 bases at V and 5 bases at J, with 11 bases between the two ends. This CDR3 has 13 residues.

The genes are TRBV6-1 and TRBJ1-4; 9 bases map to TRBD1. CDR1 is MNHNS, CDR2 SASEGT, per germline. The CDR3 has 18 residues. J was trimmed by 10 bases and V by 4 bases; bases with no gene match: 19. CDR3 in amino acids: CASSVRRTPQGAVGKLFF. The CDR3 bases are TGTGCCAGCAGTGTCCGGAGAACACCACAGGGGGCTGTAGGAAAACTGTTTTTT.

The chain combines TRBV5-1 with TRBJ2-7; TRBD1 aligns across 7 bases. V was clipped by 4 bases and J by 3 bases; unmatched bases: 13. This CDR3 is 16 amino acids long. Germline CDR1 reads SGHRS; CDR2 reads YFSETQ. The CDR3 region is CASSLYYRGGSYEQYF. The CDR3 DNA reads as TGCGCCAGCAGCCTCTATTACAGGGGCGGAAGCTACGAGCAGTACTTC.

The chain joins TRBV10-1 to TRBJ2-2, with D tentatively TRBD2 (5 bases). V was clipped by 3 bases and J by 1 base, with 9 bases between them. Germline V gene sequence: CDR1 WNHNN, CDR2 SYGVQD (reference sequence). The CDR3 is made up of 15 amino acids. CDR3 protein: CASSDERENTGELFF. CDR3 nucleotide sequence: TGCGCCAGCAGTGACGAACGGGAGAACACCGGGGAGCTGTTTTTT.

The chain recombines TRBV6-1 with TRBJ1-5, with D possibly TRBD1 on 5 matching bases. Germline V CDR1 and CDR2: MNHNS, SASEGT. The CDR3 runs 14 residues. V was trimmed by 5 bases and J by 5 bases, leaving 13 bases between them. The CDR3 bases are TGTGCCAGCAGTTTGCTGACAGCTTATCAGCCCCAGCATTTT. The encoded protein is CASSLLTAYQPQHF.

V is TRBV30 and J is TRBJ1-5; a possible D gene is TRBD1 (6 bases). Germline CDR1 reads GTSNPN; CDR2 reads SVGIG (reference sequence). With 2 bases removed from V and 9 bases from J, the gap between germline ends came to 14 bases. The CDR3 contains 13 residues. Written as DNA, the CDR3 is TGTGCCTGGAGTCCCAACTCAGGGGCGCCCCAGCATTTT. It encodes CAWSPNSGAPQHF.

CDR3 region: CASSLTGSPNTEAFF. The CDR3 DNA sequence: TGTGCCAGCAGCTTGACAGGTTCCCCCAACACTGAAGCTTTCTTT. The chain is built from TRBV6-5 and TRBJ1-1; the D gene is possibly TRBD1 (6 bases). Trimming stripped 6 bases from V and 2 bases from J, with 16 bases between. There are 15 residues in the CDR3. Germline lookup yields CDR1 MNHEY and CDR2 SVGAGI.

V and J are TRBV5-8 and TRBJ1-5; D is unresolved. The germline V gene has CDR1 SGHTS and CDR2 YDEGEE. The CDR3 totals 14 residues. V shed 0 bases and J shed 6 bases, with 10 bases lying between them. The DNA of the CDR3 is TGTGCCAGCAGCTTGGGAGTCCGGGGTCAGCCCCAGCATTTT. Translation: CASSLGVRGQPQHF.

V is TRBV7-9 and J is TRBJ2-3; D ambiguous. This CDR3 region has 14 residues. CDR1 is SEHNR, CDR2 FQNEAQ, per germline (reference sequence). The V end lost 5 bases, the J end lost 2 bases, and 11 bases lay between the germline ends. In DNA form, the CDR3 reads TGTGCCAGCAGCGCTCGCAGTACCACAGATACGCAGTATTTT. Translated, it gives CASSARSTTDTQYF.

The table lists this clone with a count of one. J is TRBJ1-6 and V is TRBV7-3; D is ambiguous. From germline, CDR1 is SGHTA and CDR2 FQGTGA. Trimming stripped 5 bases from V and 1 base from J, with 21 bases between. This CDR3 spans 19 amino acids. The DNA of the CDR3 is TGTGCCAGCAGCAACAATCCCAAGCGCCGGGGTTCCTATAATTCACCCCTCCACTTT. Its translation is CASSNNPKRRGSYNSPLHF.

The chain combines TRBV7-3 with TRBJ2-1; no clear D. This CDR3 is 17 amino acids long. Germline CDR1 is SGHTA and CDR2 is FQGTGA. Trimming cost V 5 bases and J 5 bases, with 22 bases left between them. DNA for the CDR3: TGTGCCAGCAGCACACCTCCGGGCCTCCCGGCGGACAATGAGCAGTTCTTC. This encodes CASSTPPGLPADNEQFF.

This clone was detected once. This rearrangement joins TRBV28 to TRBJ2-4, with no clear D. This CDR3 comprises 15 residues. CDR1 MDHEN and CDR2 SYDVKM come from the germline V gene. Trimming took off 4 bases at V and 0 bases at J, with 10 bases between the two ends. The CDR3 reads CASSSPSIAKNIQYF. The CDR3 DNA reads TGTGCCAGCAGTTCCCCTTCTATAGCCAAAAACATTCAGTACTTC.

The J gene is TRBJ2-7, the V gene TRBV2; 10 bases line up with TRBD2. Germline values: CDR1 SNHLY, CDR2 FYNNEI. The CDR3 covers 17 residues. J gave up 0 bases and V 7 bases, and 12 bases lay outside the gene matches. The chain's CDR3 is CASTPPAGLAPSYEQYF. CDR3 in DNA: TGTGCCAGCACTCCCCCGGCGGGACTAGCGCCCTCCTACGAGCAGTACTTC.

In DNA form, the CDR3 reads TGTGCCAGCAGTTTAACAGGTCGGGTTGTAGCTGGAAACACCATATATTTT. It yields the protein CASSLTGRVVAGNTIYF. This chain connects TRBV21-1 to TRBJ1-3; the table's D call TRBD1 went unverified against the DNA. TRBV21-1 is annotated as a pseudogene. The length of the CDR3 is 17 residues.

This chain connects TRBV6-5 to TRBJ2-7; D possibly uses TRBD1 or TRBD2 (5 bases each). Germline CDR1 reads MNHEY; CDR2 reads SVGAGI. V lost 2 bases and J lost 3, with 14 bases in between. The length of the CDR3 is 15 residues. This chain's CDR3 is CASSYRERGSYEQYF. In DNA form, the CDR3 reads TGTGCCAGCAGTTACCGTGAGAGGGGAAGCTACGAGCAGTACTTC.

About this clone: This may arise from a read error, as a much more abundant clone is one base away. The sample holds other DNA sequences that translate to the same CDR3. The chain employs TRBV5-1 and TRBJ2-5; D not certain. The length of the CDR3 is 12 residues. CDR1 is SGHRS and CDR2 is YFSETQ in the germline V gene. The V and J ends lost 4 bases and 2 bases respectively, with 6 bases between them. DNA for the CDR3: TGCGCCAGCAGCCAAATACAAGAGACCCAGTACTTC. This gives the protein CASSQIQETQYF.

The chain uses TRBV6-5 and TRBJ1-5; 9 bases agree with TRBD1. This CDR3 comprises 15 residues. Germline CDR1 reads MNHEY; CDR2 reads SVGAGI. V gave up 4 bases and J gave up 6 bases; unmatched junction bases: 7. CDR3 in DNA: TGTGCCAGCAGTTTAACAGGGGGCTTGGGTCAGCCCCAGCATTTT. This sequence encodes CASSLTGGLGQPQHF.

The V and J genes are TRBV9 and TRBJ1-4; tentative D call: TRBD1 (6 bases). V was cut by 4 bases and J by 3 bases, with 16 bases left in between. The CDR3 is 16 amino acids. Germline V CDR1 and CDR2: SGDLS, YYNGEE. The CDR3 protein is CASSIATGRANEKLFF. The CDR3 coding sequence is TGTGCCAGCAGCATAGCAACAGGGAGGGCTAATGAAAAACTGTTTTTT.

V and J are TRBV6-1 and TRBJ1-2, with D unresolved. The CDR3 length is 14 residues. V shed 7 bases and J shed 0 bases, with 12 bases lying between them. The germline V gene encodes CDR1 MNHNS and CDR2 SASEGT. Here the CDR3 DNA reads TGTGCCAGCAACGAAGCTAATTCTAACTATGGCTACACCTTC. Encoded protein: CASNEANSNYGYTF.

V gene TRBV6-1 combines with J gene TRBJ2-1, with 11 bases aligning to TRBD2. The germline V gene has CDR1 MNHNS and CDR2 SASEGT. The junction had 4 bases not matched to a gene; V was cut back by 6 bases and J by 3 bases. This CDR3 is 15 amino acids long. For the CDR3, the DNA is TGTGCCAGCAGGCGACTAGCGGGGAGCTACAATGAGCAGTTCTTC. This encodes CASRRLAGSYNEQFF.

V usage is TRBV14 and J usage is TRBJ2-7, with TRBD2 matching 8 bases. The V segment lost 4 bases and the J segment 5 bases; nucleotides outside the gene matches: 10. Germline assignment: CDR1 SGHDN and CDR2 FVKESK. This CDR3 spans 15 amino acids. This chain's CDR3 is CASSPPRGGPNEQYF. The DNA of the CDR3 is TGTGCCAGCAGCCCTCCTCGGGGGGGGCCAAACGAGCAGTACTTC.

V gene TRBV5-1 combines with J gene TRBJ2-1, with 10 bases lining up with TRBD2. The CDR3 has 15 amino acids. J gave up 7 bases and V 0 bases, and 4 bases lay outside the gene matches. The germline V gene has CDR1 SGHRS and CDR2 YFSETQ. The CDR3 DNA is TGCGCCAGCAGCTTGGGTCTAGCGGGAGCTAATGAGCAGTTCTTC. It specifies CASSLGLAGANEQFF.

The gene calls are TRBV27 and TRBJ2-2; 7 positions match TRBD1. The J segment lost 5 bases and the V segment lost 6 bases, leaving 9 bases of the junction unmatched. The CDR3 covers 15 residues. Germline V CDR1 and CDR2: MNHEY, SMNVEV (reference sequence). As DNA, the CDR3 is TGTGCCAGCAGACTCGGGACAGCTTTTACCGGGGAGCTGTTTTTT. Its translation is CASRLGTAFTGELFF.

J is TRBJ1-1 and V is TRBV6-5; no definite D call. The germline V gene encodes CDR1 MNHEY and CDR2 SVGAGI. The CDR3 covers 14 residues. Trimming removed 2 bases at V and 9 bases at J, with 16 bases between. CDR3 nucleotide sequence: TGTGCCAGCAGTTACGATCGGATTTCAACGAAAGCTTTCTTT. It yields the protein CASSYDRISTKAFF.